This T cell receptor (beta chain) was captured in a study of T cell responses to AZD1222 COVID-19 vaccine. Study findings and constraints: Nearly half of spike-specific TCRs reportedly target unmutated variant regions.

Some second doses came at about 4 weeks and others at about 12 weeks; these were pooled. To note about this clone: Its cognate antigen is unknown.

Sequencing used immunoSEQ multiplex PCR; TCRdb keeps in-frame clones, though not all of them. Seen here are about 110,000 clones, 90% observed once, and the top ten hold roughly 8%. The TCR was taken from an adult who received the AZD1222 COVID-19 vaccine. Sequencing was performed on peripheral blood, taken 28 days after the second AZD1222 dose.

The CDR3 spells CASSLVQSTDSYNSPLHF. CDR3 bases: TGTGCCAGCAGCTTAGTTCAGTCGACGGACTCCTATAATTCACCCCTCCACTTT. This chain links TRBV7-9 with TRBJ1-6; D remains ambiguous. CDR1 and CDR2 from the germline V gene are SEHNR and FQNEAQ (reference sequence). Trimming stripped 1 base from V and 0 bases from J, with 13 bases between. This CDR3 comprises 18 residues.